This T cell receptor (beta chain) was recorded in a study of immune characterization of retroperitoneal liposarcoma. This CDR3 has 15 amino acids. The V and J ends lost 0 bases and 13 bases respectively, with 19 bases between them. Germline CDR1 and CDR2: MNHNS and SASEGT. This clonotype was seen a few times. TCRdb fed the PCR reads into MiXCR, producing one record per CDR3 protein. The table has approximately 11,000 distinct CDR3 sequences, about 23% seen once. The clonotype originates from a female donor with retroperitoneal liposarcoma. Sequenced material: blood. The chain recombines TRBV6-1 with TRBJ2-1; tentatively, D is TRBD1 (5 bases). The CDR3 loop reads CASSEADRYQETQFF. CDR3 coding DNA: TGTGCCAGCAGTGAAGCTGACAGATACCAAGAGACCCAGTTCTTC.